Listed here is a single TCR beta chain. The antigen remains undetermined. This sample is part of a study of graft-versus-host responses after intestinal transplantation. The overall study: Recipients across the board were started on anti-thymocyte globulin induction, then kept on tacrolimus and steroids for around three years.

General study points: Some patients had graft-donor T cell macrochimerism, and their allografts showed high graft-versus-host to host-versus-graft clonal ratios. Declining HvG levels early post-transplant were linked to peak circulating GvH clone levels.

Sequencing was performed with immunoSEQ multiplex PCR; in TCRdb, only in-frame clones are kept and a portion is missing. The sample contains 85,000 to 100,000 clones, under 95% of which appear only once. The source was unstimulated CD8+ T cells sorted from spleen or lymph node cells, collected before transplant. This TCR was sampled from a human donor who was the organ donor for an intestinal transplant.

CDR3 coding DNA: TGTGCCAGCAGTGGGACAGGGTATGGCTACACCTTC. Its protein product is CASSGTGYGYTF. This sequence joins TRBV25-1 and TRBJ1-2, with 8 positions matching TRBD1. V lost 4 bases, J lost 5 bases, and 0 bases stayed unmatched. The CDR3 loop spans 12 amino acids. The germline V gene has CDR1 MGHDK and CDR2 SYGVNS.